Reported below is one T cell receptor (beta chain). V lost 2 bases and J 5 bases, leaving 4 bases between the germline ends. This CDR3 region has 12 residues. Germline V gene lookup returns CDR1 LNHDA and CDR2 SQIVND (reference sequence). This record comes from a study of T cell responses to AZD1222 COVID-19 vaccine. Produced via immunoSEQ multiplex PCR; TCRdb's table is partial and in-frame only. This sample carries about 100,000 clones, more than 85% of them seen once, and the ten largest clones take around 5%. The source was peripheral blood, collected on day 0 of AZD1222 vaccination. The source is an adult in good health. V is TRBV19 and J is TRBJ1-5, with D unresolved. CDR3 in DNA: TGTGCCAGTAGTATAAGGCATCAGCCCCAGCATTTT. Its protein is CASSIRHQPQHF.